This passage covers 19 T cell receptor beta chains from one sample sequenced in a study of T cells in Graves' hyperthyroidism and ophthalmopathy. TCR beta CDR3 regions were amplified from RNA transcripts. The HTBI primer set drove a first-round RT-PCR of the TCR CDR3. TCRdb independently ran MiXCR on the multiplex PCR reads; one entry per CDR3 protein. The data contain 450,000 to 600,000 distinct CDR3 sequences, 11% to 15% of them seen just once; the ten biggest clones take up around 14%. Sequencing was carried out using blood. The receptors shown here come from a woman aged 40 to 49 with Graves' hyperthyroidism.

This clonotype was counted at least ten times. The chain recombines TRBV28 with TRBJ2-7; D is possibly TRBD2 (5 bases). V dropped 3 bases and J dropped 2 bases, with 14 bases sitting between them. Germline V gene data show CDR1 as MDHEN and CDR2 as SYDVKM. This CDR3 spans 15 amino acids. The CDR3 nucleotides are TGTGCCAGCAGTTTTCGCGGGCGCGCTCCCTACGAGCAGTACTTC. Protein product: CASSFRGRAPYEQYF. Filled out from reference TRBV28 and TRBJ2-7, the complete variable domain reads DVKVTQSSRYLVKRTGEKVFLECVQDMDHENMFWYRQDPGLGLRLIYFSYDVKMKEKGDIPEGYSVSREKKERFSLILESASTNQTSMYLCASSFRGRAPYEQYFGPGTRLTVT.

This clonotype was counted many times. This sequence joins TRBV7-9 and TRBJ1-1; no firm D call. The V end lost 4 bases, the J end lost 3 bases, and 15 bases lay between the germline ends. Germline V CDR1 and CDR2: SEHNR, FQNEAQ (reference sequence). The CDR3 loop spans 15 amino acids. The CDR3 DNA reads as TGTGCCAGCAGCTCCCGGATCTTATCGGACACTGAAGCTTTCTTT. The encoded protein is CASSSRILSDTEAFF. Full variable domain (outside the CDR3, taken from reference TRBV7-9 and TRBJ1-1): DTGVSQNPRHKITKRGQNVTFRCDPISEHNRLYWYRQTLGQGPEFLTYFQNEAQLEKSRLLSDRFSAERPKGSFSTLEIQRTEQGDSAMYLCASSSRILSDTEAFFGQGTRLTVV.

This clonotype was counted only a few times. The chain joins TRBV6-2 or TRBV6-3 to TRBJ2-7; 11 bases fit TRBD2. The V gene end was trimmed by 2 bases and the J gene end by 0 bases; junction bases not matched to a gene: 3. The length of the CDR3 is 16 residues. Germline V gene data show CDR1 as MNHEY and CDR2 as SVGEGT. CDR3 bases: TGTGCCAGCAGTTACCCTAGCGGGAGGAACTCCTACGAGCAGTACTTC. Protein sequence: CASSYPSGRNSYEQYF.

The chain has TRBV18 and TRBJ1-1, with unresolved D. Germline CDR1 is KGHSH and CDR2 is LQKENI. The CDR3 length is 11 residues. Trimming pared 5 bases from V and 5 bases from J, leaving 6 bases between. CDR3 DNA: TGTGCCAGCTCATATAAGACTGAAGCTTTCTTT. Its protein is CASSYKTEAFF.

This clonotype has more than one count but fewer than ten. The chain employs TRBV25-1 and TRBJ2-7; 10 bases map to TRBD1. Per germline, CDR1 MGHDK and CDR2 SYGVNS. The CDR3 is made up of 16 amino acids. After removal of 7 bases from V and 4 bases from J, the junction contained 13 bases not matched to a gene. CDR3 in amino acids: CASTPAGTGALYEQYF. CDR3 DNA sequence: TGTGCCAGCACCCCTGCCGGGACAGGGGCACTATACGAGCAGTACTTC.

This clonotype was detected ten times or more. The gene calls are TRBV11-2 and TRBJ2-3; 8 nucleotides line up with TRBD2. V dropped 2 bases and J dropped 1; count of bases not matched to a gene: 11. The CDR3 has 18 amino acids. In germline, CDR1 is SGHAT, CDR2 FQNNGV. For the CDR3, the DNA is TGTGCCAGCAGCTTACGTTTGTCCAGCGGGGGAGGCACAGATACGCAGTATTTT. Amino acids: CASSLRLSSGGGTDTQYF.

This clonotype was seen ten or more times. This CDR3 is CASSTQGGDEKLFF. CDR3 bases: TGTGCCAGCAGCACGCAGGGTGGAGATGAAAAACTGTTTTTT. The chain recombines TRBV7-2 with TRBJ1-4, with D perhaps TRBD1 (5 bases). In germline, CDR1 is SGHTA, CDR2 FQGNSA. Trimming took off 5 bases at V and 6 bases at J, with 13 bases between the two ends. The CDR3 is made up of 14 amino acids.

The chain joins TRBV27 to TRBJ2-7; the match to TRBD2 covers 10 bases. J was trimmed by 5 bases and V by 2 bases; bases with no gene match: 6. This CDR3 comprises 15 residues. Germline loops: CDR1 MNHEY, CDR2 SMNVEV (reference sequence). CDR3 amino acids: CASSLGTSGENEQYF. The CDR3 coding sequence is TGTGCCAGCAGTTTAGGCACTAGCGGGGAGAACGAGCAGTACTTC.

There are many counts of this clonotype. This rearrangement joins TRBV24-1 to TRBJ2-7, with D possibly TRBD1 on 5 matching bases. The germline V gene has CDR1 KGHDR and CDR2 SFDVKD. The CDR3 contains 15 residues. The V end lost 8 bases, the J end lost 4 bases, and 20 bases lay between the germline ends. The CDR3 DNA sequence: TGTGCCACCAACCTACCCAGGGATCTCCAGTACGAGCAGTACTTC. It translates to CATNLPRDLQYEQYF.

This clonotype was detected ten times or more. The chain is built from TRBV27 and TRBJ1-5; D possibly corresponds to TRBD1 (6 bases). Germline loops: CDR1 MNHEY, CDR2 SMNVEV (reference sequence). Trimming shortened V by 7 bases and J by 3 bases, and 34 bases separated the two germline ends. This CDR3 is 21 amino acids long. Here the CDR3 DNA reads TGTGCCAGCACCATAGGGGACCCCGCATACGGGGGCTCGGGTTTCAATCAGCCCCAGCATTTT. This codes for CASTIGDPAYGGSGFNQPQHF.

Ten or more counts support this clonotype. The V and J genes are TRBV24-1 and TRBJ2-1; 8 bases align to TRBD1. V dropped 5 bases and J dropped 3; count of bases not matched to a gene: 8. The germline gives CDR1 KGHDR, CDR2 SFDVKD. The CDR3 consists of 16 residues. The CDR3 region is CATSAVTGADYNEQFF. As DNA, the CDR3 is TGTGCCACCAGTGCTGTGACAGGGGCCGACTACAATGAGCAGTTCTTC.

This clonotype appeared many times. The genes are TRBV3-1 and TRBJ2-1; maybe TRBD2 (5 bases). The CDR3 is made up of 15 amino acids. Trimming took off 1 base at V and 1 base at J, with 8 bases between the two ends. Looked up from germline, CDR1 is LGHDT and CDR2 is YNNKEL (reference sequence). CDR3 sequence reads: CASSQGAVSYNEQFF. The CDR3 DNA reads as TGTGCCAGCAGCCAAGGAGCGGTTTCCTACAATGAGCAGTTCTTC.

The table lists this clonotype with many counts. The V gene is TRBV2, the J gene TRBJ2-5; 9 positions match TRBD1. With 6 bases clipped from V and 3 bases from J, the junction kept 5 bases outside the gene matches. Germline CDR1 SNHLY, CDR2 FYNNEI. CDR3 length equals 14 residues. CDR3 amino acids: CASSPGQGKETQYF. DNA of the CDR3: TGTGCCAGCAGCCCGGGACAGGGAAAAGAGACCCAGTACTTC.

This clonotype appeared a few times. This chain joins TRBV19 and TRBJ1-5; D is unclear. Germline CDR1 reads LNHDA; CDR2 reads SQIVND (reference sequence). The germline V and J ends were trimmed by 5 bases and 0 bases, with 8 bases remaining between them. The CDR3 spans 14 residues. CDR3 sequence reads: CASSSYGSNQPQHF. The DNA for the CDR3 is TGTGCCAGTAGTTCTTACGGTAGCAATCAGCCCCAGCATTTT.

This clonotype was found many times. The rearrangement links TRBV5-1 to TRBJ2-3, with 7 bases aligning to TRBD2. J was trimmed by 5 bases and V by 5 bases; bases with no gene match: 11. The CDR3 contains 15 residues. Germline V gives CDR1 SGHRS, CDR2 YFSETQ. The DNA for the CDR3 is TGCGCCAGCAGTATTGAGGGCGGGAGTGGAGATACGCAGTATTTT. It specifies CASSIEGGSGDTQYF.

The J gene is TRBJ2-6, the V gene TRBV19; D possibly uses TRBD1 or TRBD2 (5 bases each). V was cut by 1 base and J by 2 bases, with 12 bases left in between. The germline V gene has CDR1 LNHDA and CDR2 SQIVND (reference sequence). The CDR3 length is 17 residues. CDR3 residues: CASSIVGRVPGANVLTF. In DNA, the CDR3 is TGTGCCAGTAGTATAGTGGGACGTGTTCCTGGGGCCAACGTCCTGACTTTC.

This clonotype was counted many times. The chain has TRBV5-8 and TRBJ1-6, with 8 bases aligning to TRBD1. V dropped 4 bases and J dropped 8; count of bases not matched to a gene: 8. Germline CDR1 SGHTS, CDR2 YDEGEE. This CDR3 spans 15 amino acids. The DNA of the CDR3 is TGTGCCAGCAGCAAGCCAGGGGGCGATCATTCACCCCTCCACTTT. It translates to CASSKPGGDHSPLHF.

This clonotype showed up just once. The chain links TRBV12-3 or TRBV12-4 to TRBJ1-4; no definite D call. This CDR3 spans 12 amino acids. V was trimmed by 5 bases and J by 7 bases, leaving 8 bases between them. The CDR3 bases are TGTGCCAGCAGTCCTGCACCTGAAAAACTGTTTTTT. Translating gives CASSPAPEKLFF.

This clonotype was observed at least ten times. This chain joins TRBV6-1 and TRBJ2-1; no clear D. CDR3 length: 12 residues. In germline, CDR1 is MNHNS, CDR2 SASEGT. V lost 3 bases and J 5 bases, leaving 5 bases between the germline ends. CDR3 DNA: TGTGCCAGCAGTGAGGCGAACAATGAGCAGTTCTTC. The encoded protein is CASSEANNEQFF.